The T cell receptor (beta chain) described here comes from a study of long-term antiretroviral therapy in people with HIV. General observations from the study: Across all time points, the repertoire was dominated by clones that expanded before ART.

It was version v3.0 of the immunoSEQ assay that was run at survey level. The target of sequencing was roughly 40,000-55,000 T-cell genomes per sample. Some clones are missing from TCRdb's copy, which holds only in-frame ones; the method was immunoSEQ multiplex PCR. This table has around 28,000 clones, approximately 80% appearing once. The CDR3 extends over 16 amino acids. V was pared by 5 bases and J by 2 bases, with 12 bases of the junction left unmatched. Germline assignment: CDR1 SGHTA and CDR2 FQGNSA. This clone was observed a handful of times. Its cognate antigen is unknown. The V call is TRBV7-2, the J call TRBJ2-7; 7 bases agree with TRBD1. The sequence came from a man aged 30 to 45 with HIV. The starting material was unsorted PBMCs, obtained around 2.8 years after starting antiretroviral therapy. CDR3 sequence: CASSGRQGKAPYEQYF. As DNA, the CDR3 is TGTGCCAGCAGCGGCCGACAGGGAAAAGCACCCTACGAGCAGTACTTC.